This T cell receptor (beta chain) was obtained from a study of Graves' ophthalmopathy and Graves' hyperthyroidism. The ends were cut back, 3 bases at V and 3 bases at J, with 17 bases in the middle. This CDR3 contains 16 residues. Beta-chain TCR CDR3 regions were amplified from RNA transcripts. The first-round RT-PCR employed HTBI primers together with the Qiagen OneStep RT-PCR kit. A multiplex PCR was then performed as the second round. TCRdb reprocessed the multiplex PCR reads with MiXCR, giving one entry per CDR3 protein. The table includes around 1,200,000 distinct CDR3 sequences, less than 45% detected once.

This sequence originates from an adult man with Graves' hyperthyroidism. What was sequenced was peripheral blood or thyroid tissue (not recorded which). The chain employs TRBV12-3 or TRBV12-4 and TRBJ2-5; either TRBD1 or TRBD2 may fit D (5 bases each). CDR3 in amino acids: CASSFLGERAKETQYF. CDR3 bases: TGTGCCAGCAGTTTTTTGGGGGAGAGGGCTAAAGAGACCCAGTACTTC.